This T cell receptor beta chain was identified in a study of cytomegalovirus exposure and HLA in healthy donors. This clone has only one observation. The antigen is unknown. Study-level results: Available immune exposure information was restricted to CMV serostatus only.

CDR3 length: 12 residues. Between the trimmed V and J ends, which lost 3 bases and 3 bases, there was a span of 6 bases. The germline gives CDR1 MGHRA, CDR2 YSYEKL. With 60 Vbeta and 13 Jbeta primers, the PCR was carried out. Method: immunoSEQ multiplex PCR; TCRdb's copy keeps in-frame clones and lacks some. The table includes 140,000 to 150,000 clones, approximately 79% detected once. The V and J genes are TRBV4-1 and TRBJ2-7, with D tentatively TRBD1 (6 bases). The sequence came from a woman in her 40s in good health and CMV-seropositive. Sequencing was done on a sample of PBMCs. The CDR3: CASSQDSYEQYF. CDR3 DNA: TGCGCCAGCAGCCAGGACAGCTACGAGCAGTACTTC.